This T cell receptor (beta chain) was found in a study of beta chain features in type 1 diabetes. Study-level results: Type 1 diabetes patients had TCRB CDR3s that were shorter (moderately but significantly so) in all four CD4+ subsets.

Looked up from germline, CDR1 is SGHRS and CDR2 is YFSETQ. V was clipped by 2 bases and J by 5 bases, with 13 bases between them. The CDR3 has 14 residues. Reverse transcribing all isolated RNA meant expressed TCRB transcripts were sequenced. Generated by immunoSEQ multiplex PCR, the TCRdb table keeps only in-frame clones and is missing some. The data contain more than 110,000 clones, 6% to 7.5% of them seen just once; the ten biggest clones take up under 1.5%. In regard to this clone: Its cognate antigen is unknown.

This TCR was recovered from a woman in her 30s in good health. Sequenced input: central memory CD4+ T cells from blood. The chain has TRBV5-1 and TRBJ2-5, with D maybe TRBD2 (6 bases). The DNA of the CDR3 is TGCGCCAGCAGCTTAGGAGGGCGCGGTGAGACCCAGTACTTC. Encoded protein: CASSLGGRGETQYF.